One and the same sample provided the 30 T cell receptor beta chains below, sequenced in a study of T cells in Graves' hyperthyroidism and ophthalmopathy. There were TCR beta CDR3 regions amplified from RNA transcripts. When the TCR CDR3 underwent first-round RT-PCR, the HTBI primer set was used. TCRdb processed the multiplex PCR reads anew with MiXCR; each CDR3 protein has one entry. Counted here are roughly 380,000 distinct CDR3 sequences, about 14% occurring once; the ten biggest clones make up approximately 10%. Sequencing was done on a sample of blood. The source is a woman between 55 and 75 years old with Graves' hyperthyroidism.

This clonotype was counted a few times. The rearrangement uses TRBV20-1 and TRBJ1-2; possibly TRBD1 for D (5 bases). This CDR3 region has 14 residues. V lost 6 bases, J lost 7 bases, and 21 bases lay in between. Germline loops: CDR1 DFQATT, CDR2 SNEGSKA (reference sequence). The CDR3 spells CSAPQRWGSGGYTF. Here the CDR3 DNA reads TGCAGTGCCCCCCAAAGGTGGGGGAGTGGTGGCTACACCTTC.

This clonotype was recorded at least ten times. The chain is built from TRBV4-1 and TRBJ1-2; TRBD1 matches 9 bases. V lost 0 bases to trimming and J lost 4 bases; unmatched junction nucleotides: 3. Germline lookup yields CDR1 MGHRA and CDR2 YSYEKL. There are 15 residues in the CDR3. The CDR3: CASSQEEDRGYGYTF. In nucleotides, the CDR3 is TGCGCCAGCAGCCAAGAGGAGGACAGGGGCTATGGCTACACCTTC.

The chain links TRBV9 to TRBJ2-7, with D perhaps matching TRBD2 (6 bases). The length of the CDR3 is 14 residues. V lost 0 bases and J lost 0, with 7 bases in between. In germline, CDR1 is SGDLS, CDR2 YYNGEE. The DNA of the CDR3 is TGTGCCAGCAGCGTAGGGGGGGTCTCCTACGAGCAGTACTTC. Protein: CASSVGGVSYEQYF.

This clonotype has just a few counts. V gene TRBV19 combines with J gene TRBJ2-7; 7 nucleotides match TRBD1. After removal of 3 bases from V and 0 bases from J, the junction contained 11 bases not matched to a gene. The CDR3 runs to 17 residues. CDR1 LNHDA and CDR2 SQIVND come from the germline V gene (reference sequence). CDR3 sequence reads: CASSIGTRQGVSYEQYF. The CDR3, as DNA: TGTGCCAGTAGTATTGGGACCCGTCAGGGGGTCTCCTACGAGCAGTACTTC.

The chain has TRBV20-1 and TRBJ2-7; 8 positions agree with TRBD2. The length of the CDR3 is 14 residues. The germline gives CDR1 DFQATT, CDR2 SNEGSKA (reference sequence). V lost 5 bases to trimming and J lost 2 bases; unmatched junction nucleotides: 8. CDR3 region: CSAFRSGSTYEQYF. CDR3 DNA sequence: TGCAGTGCTTTCCGCAGCGGGAGCACCTACGAGCAGTACTTC.

This clonotype has ten or more counts. This chain links TRBV3-1 with TRBJ2-7; the match to TRBD2 covers 7 bases. The germline V gene has CDR1 LGHDT and CDR2 YNNKEL (reference sequence). Trimming at V came to 4 bases and at J to 0 bases, leaving 6 bases not matched to a gene. This CDR3 is built from 15 residues. The CDR3 nucleotides are TGTGCCAGCAGCCTGGGGGGGGGAGCCTCCTACGAGCAGTACTTC. Its translation: CASSLGGGASYEQYF.

The J gene is TRBJ2-1, the V gene TRBV7-2; the match to TRBD2 covers 11 bases. The CDR3 extends over 14 amino acids. Germline values: CDR1 SGHTA, CDR2 FQGNSA. Trimming removed 1 base from V and 10 bases from J; junction bases left unmatched: 3. The CDR3 DNA is TGTGCCAGCAGCTTAGTAGCGGGAGGGTACGAGCAGTTCTTC. This encodes CASSLVAGGYEQFF.

This clonotype was detected ten times or more. The CDR3, as DNA: TGTGCCAGCAGTTTATCCGCGGCGTCTGGAAACACCATATATTTT. It is translated as CASSLSAASGNTIYF. The gene calls are TRBV12-3 or TRBV12-4 and TRBJ1-3; D is unclear. The ends were cut back, 2 bases at V and 1 base at J, with 9 bases in the middle. The CDR3 has 15 residues.

The sample holds many counts of this clonotype. J is TRBJ2-5 and V is TRBV5-1, with D unresolved. Trimming cost V 1 base and J 1 base, with 8 bases left between them. The CDR3 is 14 amino acids. Germline V lookup: CDR1 SGHRS, CDR2 YFSETQ. The CDR3: CASSLSTSQETQYF. As DNA, the CDR3 is TGCGCCAGCAGCTTGTCGACCAGCCAAGAGACCCAGTACTTC. The complete variable domain, with remaining parts taken from reference TRBV5-1 and TRBJ2-5, reads KAGVTQTPRYLIKTRGQQVTLSCSPISGHRSVSWYQQTPGQGLQFLFEYFSETQRNKGNFPGRFSGRQFSNSRSEMNVSTLELGDSALYLCASSLSTSQETQYFGPGTRLLVL.

Ten or more counts support this clonotype. This rearrangement joins TRBV27 to TRBJ2-3; TRBD2 agrees at 7 bases. V lost 5 bases, J lost 0 bases, and 8 bases stayed unmatched. This CDR3 spans 16 amino acids. Germline assignment: CDR1 MNHEY and CDR2 SMNVEV (reference sequence). CDR3 residues: CASSPSSGASTDTQYF. The CDR3, as DNA: TGTGCCAGCAGTCCATCTAGCGGAGCTAGCACAGATACGCAGTATTTT.

The rearrangement joins TRBV7-9 to TRBJ2-2; 8 bases are a match to TRBD1. This CDR3 has 16 amino acids. Germline lookup yields CDR1 SEHNR and CDR2 FQNEAQ (reference sequence). The J segment lost 2 bases and the V segment lost 7 bases, leaving 9 bases of the junction unmatched. CDR3 DNA: TGTGCCAGCATCTCGGACAGGGAAATAAACACCGGGGAGCTGTTTTTT. The encoded protein is CASISDREINTGELFF.

This clonotype was observed at least ten times. V and J are TRBV6-1 and TRBJ1-1, with D perhaps TRBD1 (5 bases). This CDR3 contains 15 residues. The germline CDR1 and CDR2 sequences are MNHNS and SASEGT. V lost 1 base, J lost 4 bases, and 13 bases lay in between. CDR3 loop: CASSEGGWKSTEAFF. The CDR3 nucleotides are TGTGCCAGCAGTGAAGGGGGGTGGAAGTCCACTGAAGCTTTCTTT.

This clonotype was seen a few times. The CDR3 nucleotides are TGTGCCAGTAGTATAACCGGGACTAACAATGAGCAGTTCTTC. Translating it yields CASSITGTNNEQFF. The rearrangement uses TRBV19 and TRBJ2-1; 7 nucleotides agree with TRBD2. CDR1 and CDR2 (germline): LNHDA, SQIVND (reference sequence). V dropped 2 bases and J dropped 5; count of bases not matched to a gene: 3. The CDR3 consists of 14 residues.

This clonotype was seen ten or more times. V and J are TRBV5-1 and TRBJ2-1; TRBD2 matches at 9 bases. The CDR3 consists of 16 residues. V lost 3 bases to trimming and J lost 1 base; unmatched junction nucleotides: 5. Germline CDR1 is SGHRS and CDR2 is YFSETQ. CDR3 in DNA: TGCGCCAGCAGCTCACCTAGCGGGAATTCCTACAATGAGCAGTTCTTC. It is translated as CASSSPSGNSYNEQFF.

This clonotype was observed many times. The gene calls are TRBV7-6 and TRBJ2-1; D may match TRBD1 or TRBD2 (6 bases each). The germline V gene has CDR1 SGHVS and CDR2 FNYEAQ. V lost 3 bases to trimming and J lost 4 bases, with 13 bases between them. The CDR3 consists of 15 residues. CDR3 region: CASSFAEGGYNEQFF. CDR3 nucleotide sequence: TGTGCCAGCAGCTTTGCGGAGGGGGGTTACAATGAGCAGTTCTTC.

This clonotype was recorded at least ten times. The chain recombines TRBV2 with TRBJ1-6; D remains unclear. Germline V lookup: CDR1 SNHLY, CDR2 FYNNEI. The CDR3 extends over 13 amino acids. Between the trimmed V and J ends, which lost 4 bases and 10 bases, there was a span of 11 bases. CDR3 nucleotide sequence: TGTGCCAGCAGTGGAGAAGGAGGATCACCCCTCCACTTT. Amino acid sequence: CASSGEGGSPLHF.

This clonotype was found once. This chain connects TRBV5-1 to TRBJ2-2, with a weak D call TRBD2 (6 bases). The CDR3 runs to 17 residues. Germline values: CDR1 SGHRS, CDR2 YFSETQ. The germline V and J ends were trimmed by 0 bases and 5 bases, with 17 bases remaining between them. CDR3 sequence (DNA): TGCGCCAGCAGCTTGGTGACGGCGGGGCGAGTTACCGGGGAGCTGTTTTTT. Amino acid sequence: CASSLVTAGRVTGELFF.

This clonotype was counted at least ten times. This chain links TRBV18 with TRBJ2-5, with 8 bases fitting TRBD1. The V gene end was trimmed by 6 bases and the J gene end by 5 bases; junction bases not matched to a gene: 8. CDR3 length: 14 amino acids. Germline assignment: CDR1 KGHSH and CDR2 LQKENI. The CDR3 here is CASSLQGGAETQYF. The CDR3 DNA follows: TGTGCCAGCTCTCTACAGGGGGGCGCGGAGACCCAGTACTTC.

Ten or more counts support this clonotype. The chain carries TRBV18 and TRBJ2-7; D may be TRBD1 (5 bases). The CDR3 consists of 14 residues. CDR1 is KGHSH and CDR2 is LQKENI in the germline V gene. V lost 6 bases, J lost 3 bases, and 15 bases lay in between. The chain's CDR3 is CASSPAGYLYEQYF. The CDR3 DNA sequence: TGTGCCAGCTCCCCCGCAGGGTACCTCTACGAGCAGTACTTC.

This clonotype was counted many times. V gene TRBV6-1 combines with J gene TRBJ1-5; D may be TRBD1 (5 bases). Germline-derived CDR1 and CDR2 are MNHNS and SASEGT. The CDR3 spans 13 residues. The V end was cut by 2 bases, the J end by 7 bases, with 9 bases between. The chain's CDR3 is CASSELQVQPQHF. In nucleotides, the CDR3 is TGTGCCAGCAGTGAACTACAGGTACAGCCCCAGCATTTT.

This clonotype was counted only a few times. The J gene is TRBJ2-7, the V gene TRBV3-1; no clear D. The V and J ends lost 2 bases and 9 bases respectively, with 11 bases between them. The CDR3 is made up of 12 amino acids. The germline gives CDR1 LGHDT, CDR2 YNNKEL (reference sequence). The CDR3, as DNA: TGTGCCAGCAGCCAAACCCGCAGCCGGCAGTACTTC. It codes for CASSQTRSRQYF.

The rearrangement uses TRBV19 and TRBJ1-1; D possibly corresponds to TRBD1 (5 bases). The CDR3 contains 17 residues. From germline, CDR1 is LNHDA and CDR2 SQIVND (reference sequence). V gave up 3 bases and J gave up 0 bases, with 17 bases separating them. The CDR3 here is CASSMGRRTDMNTEAFF. The CDR3 DNA reads TGTGCCAGTAGTATGGGACGGAGGACCGACATGAACACTGAAGCTTTCTTT.

This clonotype was counted ten times or more. V is TRBV12-3 or TRBV12-4 and J is TRBJ2-7, with D perhaps TRBD2 (6 bases). The length of the CDR3 is 14 residues. V lost 8 bases to trimming and J lost 0 bases, with 14 bases between them. The CDR3 loop reads CASRRGRNSYEQYF. CDR3 DNA: TGTGCCAGCCGCCGGGGGAGAAACTCCTACGAGCAGTACTTC.

The V call is TRBV20-1, the J call TRBJ2-5, with 10 nucleotides matching TRBD2. Germline CDR1 DFQATT, CDR2 SNEGSKA (reference sequence). V shed 5 bases, J shed 5 bases, and the junction held 11 bases outside the gene matches. The CDR3 has 15 residues. The CDR3 region is CSARPLAGVRETQYF. CDR3 nucleotides: TGCAGTGCTCGCCCGCTAGCGGGAGTACGGGAGACCCAGTACTTC.

The table lists this clonotype with many counts. The rearrangement links TRBV24-1 to TRBJ2-2; TRBD1 aligns across 9 bases. This CDR3 comprises 15 residues. Germline CDR1 reads KGHDR; CDR2 reads SFDVKD. Trimming cost V 7 bases and J 9 bases; bases outside gene matches: 11. DNA for the CDR3: TGTGCCACCAGCCGCGCCGGGACAGGGCTCCGGGAGCTGTTTTTT. Translation gives CATSRAGTGLRELFF.

There are many counts of this clonotype. This sequence joins TRBV2 and TRBJ1-1; the match to TRBD1 covers 8 bases. Germline CDR1 and CDR2: SNHLY and FYNNEI. Losses at the gene ends were 8 bases for V and 0 bases for J; bases not matched to a gene: 8. This CDR3 is 15 amino acids long. The CDR3: CASRDRRTVNTEAFF. The CDR3 region has the DNA TGTGCCAGCCGGGACAGGCGAACAGTGAACACTGAAGCTTTCTTT.

This clonotype has ten or more counts. The chain combines TRBV29-1 with TRBJ2-3, with 8 bases aligning to TRBD1. The germline CDR1 and CDR2 sequences are SQVTM and ANQGSEA. Unmatched junction bases numbered 5, after V lost 6 bases and J lost 3 bases. CDR3 length: 13 amino acids. CDR3 sequence: CSVGTGLTDTQYF. CDR3 coding DNA: TGCAGCGTCGGGACAGGACTAACAGATACGCAGTATTTT.

This clonotype has a count of ten or more. The V gene is TRBV15, the J gene TRBJ2-1, with D hard to call. CDR1 and CDR2 from the germline V gene are LNHNV and YYDKDF (reference sequence). The V and J ends lost 0 bases and 8 bases respectively, with 5 bases between them. CDR3 length: 12 amino acids. The CDR3 sequence: CATSREGDEQFF. CDR3 in DNA: TGTGCCACCAGCAGAGAGGGTGATGAGCAGTTCTTC.

V and J are TRBV19 and TRBJ1-2; D uncertain. The CDR3 covers 13 residues. V gave up 5 bases and J gave up 3 bases, with 10 bases separating them. Germline V gene sequence: CDR1 LNHDA, CDR2 SQIVND (reference sequence). Here the CDR3 reads CASSPRVDYGYTF. CDR3 bases: TGTGCCAGTAGTCCCCGGGTCGACTATGGCTACACCTTC.

In its sample, this clonotype was seen a few times. V gene TRBV20-1 combines with J gene TRBJ1-2, with 7 bases matching TRBD1. Germline V gene sequence: CDR1 DFQATT, CDR2 SNEGSKA (reference sequence). This CDR3 has 12 residues. The junction had 5 bases not matched to a gene; V was cut back by 7 bases and J by 3 bases. The CDR3 reads CSEDRLDYGYTF. CDR3 DNA sequence: TGCAGTGAGGACAGGTTAGACTATGGCTACACCTTC.